A selection of T cell receptor beta chains follows, all from one sample in a study of T cell responses to AZD1222 COVID-19 vaccine. Sequenced by immunoSEQ multiplex PCR; TCRdb stores in-frame clones only, minus some. The sample shows 96,000 or so clones, roughly 90% of them seen only once. The sequencing here drew on peripheral blood, taken on day 0 of AZD1222 vaccination. These receptors were collected from an adult in good health. Each CDR3 is given with its conserved first and last residue. A D gene is named only where the DNA matches it firmly. The size field is filled for only some rows; it gives once, few, many or a size class.

>TRBV29-1|.|.|TRBJ1-5|13
TGCAGCGTCTCACAGGGAAACAATCAGCCCCAGCATTTT
CSVSQGNNQPQHF
>TRBV5-5|.|.|TRBJ2-3|14
TGTGCCAGCAGCTCCGGAGGGGCCGGGGATACGCAGTATTTT
CASSSGGAGDTQYF
>TRBV11-2|.|.|TRBJ1-6|17
TGTGCCAGCAGCTTAGATTCCCCGGGGGGTGTCGGTTCACCCCTCCACTTT
CASSLDSPGGVGSPLHF
>TRBV7-2|.|.|TRBJ2-3|15
TGTGCCAGCAGCTTTCTTGGCTCAGGGACAGATACGCAGTATTTT
CASSFLGSGTDTQYF
>TRBV6-1|.|.|TRBJ1-2|15
TGTGCCAGCAGTGAAGAAGACCTTCGGGTCTATGGCTACACCTTC
CASSEEDLRVYGYTF
>TRBV5-8|.|.|TRBJ2-3|15
TGTGCCAGCAGCCGGGTCATCGTTGCAGGAGATACGCAGTATTTT
CASSRVIVAGDTQYF
>TRBV3-1/TRBV3-2|TRBD2|.|TRBJ2-1|17
TGTGCCAGCAGCCCCGGACTAGCGGTTCTCTCCTACAATGAGCAGTTCTTC
CASSPGLAVLSYNEQFF
>TRBV28|TRBD2|.|TRBJ2-1|15
TGTGCCAGCACCCAAGCGGGAGGGCCGTTCAATGAGCAGTTCTTC
CASTQAGGPFNEQFF
>TRBV30|.|.|TRBJ1-6|18
TGTGCCTGGAGTTTTGGCAGGGCTGGGAGCTCCTATAATTCACCCCTCCACTTT
CAWSFGRAGSSYNSPLHF
>TRBV28|TRBD1|.|TRBJ2-7|14
TGTGCCAGCAGTTCGGGACAGGGAAATTACGAGCAGTACTTC
CASSSGQGNYEQYF
>TRBV7-3|.|.|TRBJ2-2|16
TGTGCCAGCAGCTCAAAGGGGGGCCCGAACACCGGGGAGCTGTTTTTT
CASSSKGGPNTGELFF
>TRBV28|.|.|TRBJ1-2|14
TGTGCCAGCAGTTTAAGTCTGGGTGGGGGTGGCTACACCTTC
CASSLSLGGGGYTF
>TRBV3-1/TRBV3-2|.|once|TRBJ2-3|15
TGTGCCAGCAGCCATCCCTCGGCAGTTTACGATACGCAGTATTTT
CASSHPSAVYDTQYF
>TRBV7-3|TRBD2|.|TRBJ2-2|15
TGTGCCAGCAGCTTGGGACTAGGAGGGTCCGGGGAGCTGTTTTTT
CASSLGLGGSGELFF
>TRBV27|TRBD2|.|TRBJ2-5|15
TGTGCCAGCAGCCTATTAACTAGCGACCAAGAGACCCAGTACTTC
CASSLLTSDQETQYF
>TRBV15|.|once|TRBJ1-6|14
TGTGCCACCACCCCCGAGCGGGGGAATTCACCCCTCCACTTT
CATTPERGNSPLHF
>TRBV5-5|.|.|TRBJ1-1|16
TGTGCCAGCAGCTTGTCTTGGTACGGAGTGAACACTGAAGCTTTCTTT
CASSLSWYGVNTEAFF
>TRBV7-2|.|.|TRBJ1-1|14
TGTGCCAGCAGCTTAGTGCCCACGAACACTGAAGCTTTCTTT
CASSLVPTNTEAFF
>TRBV18|TRBD1|.|TRBJ2-7|16
TGTGCCAGCTCACCGGCGACAGGGGCGAGCTCCTACGAGCAGTACTTC
CASSPATGASSYEQYF
>TRBV27|TRBD2|.|TRBJ2-1|15
TGTGCCAGCAGTTTTGGGACTAGCGGGATTAATGAGCAGTTCTTC
CASSFGTSGINEQFF
>TRBV19|.|.|TRBJ2-7|17
TGTGCCAGTAGTATCGTTGGGGGGAGTTATTTACCCTACGAGCAGTACTTC
CASSIVGGSYLPYEQYF
>TRBV5-1|TRBD1|.|TRBJ1-2|14
TGCGCCAGCAGCGCAGGGGGCACGAACTATGGCTACACCTTC
CASSAGGTNYGYTF
>TRBV19|.|.|TRBJ2-7|14
TGTGCCAGTAGGCCTCCGGGCCCCATCTACGAGCAGTACTTC
CASRPPGPIYEQYF
>TRBV4-3|.|.|TRBJ2-7|15
TGCGCCAGCAGCCAAGGGGAGTCGCTGTACTACGAGCAGTACTTC
CASSQGESLYYEQYF
>TRBV6-2/TRBV6-3|.|.|TRBJ2-1|15
TGTGCCAGCAGTTACAAGTGGGAGAAATACAATGAGCAGTTCTTC
CASSYKWEKYNEQFF
>TRBV7-3|TRBD1|.|TRBJ2-7|14
TGTGCCAGCAGCCCCGGGACAGGGGCATACGAGCAGTACTTC
CASSPGTGAYEQYF
>TRBV11-3|TRBD2|.|TRBJ2-1|14
TGTGCCAGCAGCACGACTAGCGGGAGCAATGAGCAGTTCTTC
CASSTTSGSNEQFF
>TRBV19|.|.|TRBJ2-7|15
TGTGCCAGTAGTATAGATCATGGCGGGACGGGAGAGCAGTACTTC
CASSIDHGGTGEQYF
>TRBV7-3|.|few|TRBJ2-3|13
TGTGCCAGCAGCCTTTACATGGCAGATACGCAGTATTTT
CASSLYMADTQYF
>TRBV5-4|.|.|TRBJ2-2|12
TGTGCCAGCAGCTTGGACACCGGGGAGCTGTTTTTT
CASSLDTGELFF
>TRBV28|.|.|TRBJ2-7|12
TGTGCCAGCGGTGACCTTTCCTACGAGCAGTACTTC
CASGDLSYEQYF
>TRBV18|TRBD1|.|TRBJ2-5|16
TGTGCCAGCTCATCTCCGGGACAGGGTAGGGAAGAGACCCAGTACTTC
CASSSPGQGREETQYF
>TRBV5-1|.|.|TRBJ2-1|14
TGCGCCAGCAGCTTGGGGAGGGAGTACAATGAGCAGTTCTTC
CASSLGREYNEQFF
>TRBV14|TRBD2|.|TRBJ2-3|16
TGTGCCAGCAGCCAGGGGACTAGCGGAGCGGTAGATACGCAGTATTTT
CASSQGTSGAVDTQYF
>TRBV27|TRBD1|.|TRBJ1-5|16
TGTGCCAGCAGATCAGGGGACAGGTTCCTCAATCAGCCCCAGCATTTT
CASRSGDRFLNQPQHF
>TRBV18|TRBD1|once|TRBJ1-1|15
TGTGCCAGCTCACCGGGGACAGGGGGCAAGACTGAAGCTTTCTTT
CASSPGTGGKTEAFF
>TRBV30|.|.|TRBJ2-7|13
TGTGCCTGGATGTGGAAAGGCACCTACGAGCAGTACTTC
CAWMWKGTYEQYF
>TRBV19|.|.|TRBJ2-2|14
TGTGCCAGTACCCATCCTCGGAAGGCCGGGGAGCTGTTTTTT
CASTHPRKAGELFF
>TRBV18|TRBD1|.|TRBJ2-5|14
TGTGCCAGCTCACCATCGGGACAGCAAGAGACCCAGTACTTC
CASSPSGQQETQYF
>TRBV19|.|.|TRBJ2-4|16
TGTGCCAGTAGCGGCGGGGACAGCTTAGCCAAAAACATTCAGTACTTC
CASSGGDSLAKNIQYF
>TRBV27|.|.|TRBJ1-1|13
TGTGCCAGCAGTTTACGGGGAGGCGCTGAAGCTTTCTTT
CASSLRGGAEAFF
>TRBV28|.|once|TRBJ2-1|16
TGTGCCAGCTCCCCTGCAGGGAGGGGGTACATAGATGAGCAGTTCTTC
CASSPAGRGYIDEQFF
>TRBV4-2|.|.|TRBJ2-1|16
TGTGCCAGCAGCCAAGATCGGGGTCTAGATGGCAATGAGCAGTTCTTC
CASSQDRGLDGNEQFF
>TRBV11-1|.|.|TRBJ1-1|14
TGTGCCAGCAGCTTCTCAAGGCAGAACACTGAAGCTTTCTTT
CASSFSRQNTEAFF
>TRBV28|TRBD2|.|TRBJ2-5|14
TGTGCCAGCAGTCCCCGGGGGGAGACAGAGACCCAGTACTTC
CASSPRGETETQYF
>TRBV9|TRBD1|.|TRBJ2-3|14
TGTGCCAGCAGCGCCCCACAGGGGGCAGATACGCAGTATTTT
CASSAPQGADTQYF